The present entry profiles one TCR beta chain with its context. The junction and the germline gene differ at one end; a read error may be behind it. The entry originates in a study of shared clonotypes between healthy human individuals. Sequencing used immunoSEQ multiplex PCR; TCRdb keeps in-frame clones, though not all of them. Altogether 2,100,000 or so clones are present, 90% to 97% being singletons, with the ten largest covering 0.13%. Germline V lookup: CDR1 LNHDA, CDR2 SQIVND (reference sequence). This CDR3 region has 13 residues. The TCR originated in a man younger than 35 in good health. The V gene is TRBV19, the J gene TRBJ1-1; tentatively, D is TRBD1 (5 bases). The source material was naive CD4+ T cells sorted from blood. Subset reported: CD45RA+ positively selected. The CDR3 DNA follows: TGTGCCAGTAGTATAAGGCCTCAGGGTGCGGCGGGCTTT. Translation gives CASSIRPQGAAGF.